Shown below are 4 T cell receptor beta chains from a single sample sequenced in a study of Graves' ophthalmopathy and Graves' hyperthyroidism. Amplified TCR beta CDR3 regions were obtained using RNA transcripts as template. The first-round RT-PCR employed HTBI primers together with the Qiagen OneStep RT-PCR kit. A multiplex PCR was then performed as the second round. Each CDR3 protein is one row after TCRdb ran MiXCR on the multiplex PCR reads. The repertoire includes about 740,000 distinct CDR3 sequences, 40% of them detected once, and approximately 43% sits in the top ten. Sequencing was carried out using peripheral blood. Receptors were obtained from an adult man with Graves' ophthalmopathy.

About this clonotype itself: This could be a read error, since a much larger clone is one nucleotide away. The rearrangement joins TRBV24-1 to TRBJ1-5; D is ambiguous. The V end lost 5 bases, the J end lost 2 bases, and 15 bases lay between the germline ends. The CDR3 consists of 16 residues. Germline CDR1 reads KGHDR; CDR2 reads SFDVKD. The CDR3 region is CATSGGGSQGNQPQHF. CDR3 DNA: TGTGCCACCAGTGGCGGCGGCAGTCAGGGCAATCAGCCCCAGCATTTT.

A remark on this clonotype: A read error may explain this, as a much larger clone is one base away. The chain recombines TRBV24-1 with TRBJ1-5; the match to TRBD1 covers 10 bases. Germline CDR1 reads KGHDR; CDR2 reads SFDVKD. The CDR3 is made up of 15 amino acids. As DNA, the CDR3 is TGTGCCATCAGTGAGTTAGGGACAGGGGATCAGCCCCAGCATTTT. Protein product: CAISELGTGDQPQHF.

This clonotype came up many times. The chain couples TRBV7-9 to TRBJ1-1; 8 bases agree with TRBD1. The germline V gene encodes CDR1 SEHNR and CDR2 FQNEAQ (reference sequence). The CDR3 is 14 residues long. V shed 5 bases, J shed 5 bases, and the junction held 7 bases outside the gene matches. As DNA, the CDR3 is TGTGCCAGCAGCATGACAGGGGCGGAGACTGAAGCTTTCTTT. Translated, it gives CASSMTGAETEAFF.

V gene TRBV10-3 combines with J gene TRBJ1-4; 9 bases line up with TRBD1. The V gene end was trimmed by 0 bases and the J gene end by 2 bases; junction bases not matched to a gene: 4. There are 17 residues in the CDR3. Germline V gene lookup returns CDR1 ENHRY and CDR2 SYGVKD. The CDR3 here is CAISESTGGTTNEKLFF. The CDR3 DNA is TGTGCCATCAGTGAGTCGACAGGGGGAACGACTAATGAAAAACTGTTTTTT.